The sequence of this T cell receptor (beta chain) was determined in a study of T cell changes during pregnancy in multiple sclerosis. TCRdb keeps only in-frame clones here, not all; method: immunoSEQ multiplex PCR. The sample contains about 28,000 clones, about 92% of which appear only once. Per germline, CDR1 ENHRY and CDR2 SYGVKD. The V gene end was trimmed by 11 bases and the J gene end by 0 bases; junction bases not matched to a gene: 13. The CDR3 covers 16 residues. The origin of this receptor is a female donor with multiple sclerosis, enrolled in a pregnancy study. Sequencing was performed on CD4+ T cells from peripheral blood mononuclear cells, taken after pregnancy. The chain couples TRBV10-3 to TRBJ2-5, with 9 bases aligning to TRBD1. The CDR3 DNA reads TGTGCCTGCCGTAGGGGGGGACAGGGATACCAAGAGACCCAGTACTTC. It encodes CACRRGGQGYQETQYF.